This passage covers 7 T cell receptor beta chains from one sample sequenced in a study of blood T cell repertoires in COVID-19. Repertoires were generated with immunoSEQ multiplex PCR, while TCRdb's copy carries only in-frame clones and drops some. The sample yields 68,000 or so clones, roughly 90% seen once. The specimen was peripheral blood. These receptors came from a man aged 35 to 55 with COVID-19, enrolled during active disease.

The chain joins TRBV29-1 to TRBJ2-7; D is possibly TRBD2 (5 bases). Between the trimmed V and J ends, which lost 3 bases and 1 base, there was a span of 7 bases. Germline V gene sequence: CDR1 SQVTM, CDR2 ANQGSEA. This CDR3 has 12 amino acids. CDR3 sequence: CSVDTGSYEQYF. For the CDR3, the DNA is TGCAGCGTTGATACGGGATCCTACGAGCAGTACTTC.

The chain is built from TRBV30 and TRBJ2-7, with D maybe TRBD2 (6 bases). CDR1 and CDR2 (germline): GTSNPN, SVGIG (reference sequence). Trimming removed 6 bases at V and 2 bases at J, with 17 bases between. CDR3 size: 14 residues. The chain's CDR3 is CACQIADPTYEQYF. The CDR3 DNA is TGTGCCTGCCAAATAGCGGATCCCACCTACGAGCAGTACTTC.

This clone was picked up a small number of times. This chain connects TRBV4-1 to TRBJ1-6, with 7 bases identical to TRBD1. Germline lookup yields CDR1 MGHRA and CDR2 YSYEKL. V lost 4 bases to trimming and J lost 10 bases; unmatched junction nucleotides: 13. The CDR3 loop spans 16 amino acids. The chain's CDR3 is CASSLDADRPESPLHF. The CDR3 coding sequence is TGCGCCAGCAGCCTCGACGCGGACAGGCCGGAGTCACCCCTCCACTTT.

This rearrangement joins TRBV3-1 (or the pseudogene TRBV3-2) to TRBJ2-1; 8 nucleotides agree with TRBD2. CDR1 is LGHDT and CDR2 is YNNKEL in the germline V gene (reference sequence). Unmatched junction bases numbered 11, after V lost 6 bases and J lost 10 bases. The CDR3 length is 14 residues. The CDR3 region is CASSQMGLGYEQFF. CDR3 in DNA: TGTGCCAGCAGTCAGATGGGACTAGGGTACGAGCAGTTCTTC.

The CDR3 bases are TGCGCCAGCAGCCGTAGCGGGGCGAGCTCCTACGAGCAGTACTTC. Amino acid sequence: CASSRSGASSYEQYF. The rearrangement joins TRBV10-1 to TRBJ2-7; 8 bases match TRBD2. V lost 6 bases, J lost 0 bases, and 7 bases stayed unmatched. Germline V CDR1 and CDR2: WNHNN, SYGVQD (reference sequence). The CDR3 extends over 15 amino acids.

V is TRBV5-1 and J is TRBJ2-3, with 10 bases aligning to TRBD2. Germline assignment: CDR1 SGHRS and CDR2 YFSETQ. Unmatched junction bases numbered 10, after V lost 4 bases and J lost 5 bases. This CDR3 region has 16 residues. CDR3 in amino acids: CASSGGLASGGDTQYF. CDR3 in DNA: TGCGCCAGCAGCGGTGGTTTGGCTAGCGGGGGAGATACGCAGTATTTT.

This chain links TRBV7-7 with TRBJ2-5, with D unresolved. Germline loops: CDR1 SSHAT, CDR2 FNYEAQ (reference sequence). Trimming took off 6 bases at V and 2 bases at J, with 7 bases between the two ends. The CDR3 contains 12 residues. The CDR3 DNA is TGTGCCAGCAGTCCAGTACAAGAGACCCAGTACTTC. Translated, it gives CASSPVQETQYF.